Below, 5 T cell receptor beta chains from the same sample are listed, as sequenced in a study of blood T cell repertoires in COVID-19. The table came from immunoSEQ multiplex PCR; TCRdb's copy has only in-frame clones and leaves some out. Among about 89,000 clones listed, around 96% were seen once. The sequencing input was peripheral blood. These receptors were taken from a human donor with active COVID-19. The donor label of this sample is uncertain.

V usage is TRBV7-9 and J usage is TRBJ2-3; TRBD1 agrees at 8 bases. This CDR3 contains 17 residues. With V trimmed by 0 bases and J by 3 bases, 8 bases remained unmatched. Germline V gives CDR1 SEHNR, CDR2 FQNEAQ (reference sequence). The CDR3 bases are TGTGCCAGCAGCTTAGCGGGACAGGTTTCCGGAACAGATACGCAGTATTTT. Translated, it gives CASSLAGQVSGTDTQYF.

This chain links TRBV29-1 with TRBJ2-1, with 12 bases fitting TRBD2. V was pared by 4 bases and J by 4 bases, with 5 bases of the junction left unmatched. Germline V CDR1 and CDR2: SQVTM, ANQGSEA. This CDR3 region has 15 residues. The CDR3 sequence is CSVALTSGGYNEQFF. The DNA for the CDR3 is TGCAGCGTTGCCCTGACTAGCGGGGGATACAATGAGCAGTTCTTC.

The V call is TRBV2, the J call TRBJ2-3; TRBD2 aligns across 12 bases. V lost 7 bases to trimming and J lost 3 bases; unmatched junction nucleotides: 8. The germline V gene encodes CDR1 SNHLY and CDR2 FYNNEI. The CDR3 is 16 residues long. The CDR3 DNA is TGTGCCAGCACTCCGCCTGGACTAGCGGGGACAGATACGCAGTATTTT. Residues: CASTPPGLAGTDTQYF. Variable domain in full (rest from reference TRBV2 and TRBJ2-3): EPEVTQTPSHQVTQMGQEVILRCVPISNHLYFYWYRQILGQKVEFLVSFYNNEISEKSEIFDDQFSVERPDGSNFTLKIRSTKLEDSAMYFCASTPPGLAGTDTQYFGPGTRLTVL.

The CDR3 coding sequence is TGTGCCAGCAGCTTGGGCGGCGGACATAGCAATCAGCCCCAGCATTTT. It translates to CASSLGGGHSNQPQHF. The V gene is TRBV5-4, the J gene TRBJ1-5; tentatively, D is TRBD1 (5 bases). Germline assignment: CDR1 SGHNT and CDR2 YYREEE (reference sequence). V shed 0 bases and J shed 0 bases, with 10 bases lying between them. The CDR3 covers 16 residues.

The chain recombines TRBV4-3 with TRBJ2-2; the D is unclear. CDR1 LGHNA and CDR2 YSLEER come from the germline V gene. This CDR3 spans 13 amino acids. Trimming took off 2 bases at V and 7 bases at J, with 8 bases between the two ends. CDR3 in DNA: TGCGCCAGCAGCCAATATACTGGCGGGGAGCTGTTTTTT. It translates to CASSQYTGGELFF.